The 32 T cell receptor beta chains below come from one sample, sequenced in a study of neurological immune-mediated disorders. MiXCR, run by TCRdb on the 5' RACE reads, gives a single entry per CDR3 protein. The sample lists about 66,000 distinct CDR3 sequences; 3.5% to 5% were seen once. Sequencing was carried out using PBMCs. These TCRs come from a man aged 30 to 45 with multiple sclerosis.

This clonotype was seen many times. The chain employs TRBV29-1 and TRBJ1-1; D is perhaps TRBD1 (6 bases). With 6 bases removed from V and 6 bases from J, the gap between germline ends came to 11 bases. This CDR3 comprises 11 residues. CDR1 is SQVTM, CDR2 ANQGSEA, per germline. The CDR3 sequence: CSVDRGSEAFF. Written as DNA, the CDR3 is TGCAGCGTCGATAGGGGGTCTGAAGCTTTCTTT.

The table lists this clonotype with a few counts. The chain links TRBV7-2 to TRBJ1-2; 7 nucleotides line up with TRBD1. V shed 5 bases and J 3 bases; nucleotides not matched to a gene: 6. Per the germline V gene, CDR1 is SGHTA and CDR2 is FQGNSA. The CDR3 is 14 amino acids. This chain's CDR3 is CASSNDRADYGYTF. In nucleotides, the CDR3 is TGTGCCAGCAGCAATGACAGGGCTGACTATGGCTACACCTTC.

This clonotype was seen repeatedly, ten times or more. The CDR3 region has the DNA TGCGCCAGCAGCTTGGGACCGCGTTCGAACACCGGGGAGCTGTTTTTT. It specifies CASSLGPRSNTGELFF. The chain uses TRBV5-1 and TRBJ2-2; the D is unclear. The germline V gene has CDR1 SGHRS and CDR2 YFSETQ. With 0 bases removed from V and 0 bases from J, the gap between germline ends came to 9 bases. The CDR3 is 16 amino acids.

On this clonotype itself: This may be a read error, as it is one base from a much larger clone. The chain employs TRBV11-2 and TRBJ2-1; the D gene is possibly TRBD1 (5 bases). This CDR3 comprises 14 residues. Germline values: CDR1 SGHAT, CDR2 FQNNGV. The CDR3 coding sequence is TGTGCCAACAGCTCCGATTTGGGGCCTTGGGAGCAGTTCTTC. Translating gives CANSSDLGPWEQFF. The complete variable domain, with remaining parts taken from reference TRBV11-2 and TRBJ2-1, reads EAGVAQSPRYKIIEKRQSVAFWCNPISGHATLYWYQQILGQGPKLLIQFQNNGVVDDSQLPKDRFSAERLKGVDSTLKIQPAKLEDSAVYLCANSSDLGPWEQFFGPGTRLTVL.

This clonotype was detected ten times or more. The chain is built from TRBV4-1 and TRBJ2-1; D tentatively reads TRBD1 or TRBD2 (5 bases each). The germline V and J ends were trimmed by 5 bases and 8 bases, with 10 bases remaining between them. The germline CDR1 and CDR2 sequences are MGHRA and YSYEKL. The CDR3 spans 12 residues. The chain's CDR3 is CASSRRGDEQFF. Here the CDR3 DNA reads TGCGCCAGCAGCAGACGGGGCGATGAGCAGTTCTTC.

This clonotype was seen ten or more times. This sequence joins TRBV6-6 and TRBJ2-2, with D perhaps TRBD2 (6 bases). The CDR3 covers 14 residues. The germline V and J ends were trimmed by 2 bases and 7 bases, with 11 bases remaining between them. Germline V CDR1 and CDR2: MNHNY, SVGAGI (reference sequence). CDR3 bases: TGTGCCAGCAGTTACGGGGGGAACGACGGGGAGCTGTTTTTT. This sequence encodes CASSYGGNDGELFF.

The V call is TRBV20-1, the J call TRBJ2-5; 14 bases align to TRBD2. V was pared by 6 bases and J by 9 bases, with 12 bases of the junction left unmatched. CDR1 is DFQATT and CDR2 is SNEGSKA in the germline V gene (reference sequence). The CDR3 is 15 residues long. CDR3: CSAELTSGGATAQYF. The CDR3 DNA sequence: TGCAGTGCCGAATTGACTAGCGGGGGGGCGACGGCCCAGTACTTC.

This clonotype has at least ten counts. The chain uses TRBV3-1 and TRBJ1-2, with D possibly matching TRBD1 (5 bases). The CDR3 has 16 amino acids. CDR1 and CDR2 from the germline V gene are LGHDT and YNNKEL (reference sequence). V was shortened by 0 bases and J by 8 bases, with 19 bases between the two germline ends. In DNA, the CDR3 is TGTGCCAGCAGCCAAGAAGGGCGGACACACGCTGGAGGCTACACCTTC. Residues: CASSQEGRTHAGGYTF.

The V gene is TRBV12-3 or TRBV12-4, the J gene TRBJ2-2; D may correspond to TRBD1 or TRBD2 (5 bases each). CDR3 size: 16 residues. Trimming cost V 5 bases and J 1 base, with 14 bases left between them. CDR3 region: CASSSLGAMNTGELFF. As DNA, the CDR3 is TGTGCCAGCAGTAGTCTCGGGGCCATGAACACCGGGGAGCTGTTTTTT.

This clonotype was detected ten times or more. V usage is TRBV10-2 and J usage is TRBJ1-1; D unresolved. CDR3 size: 14 residues. Germline assignment: CDR1 WSHSY and CDR2 SAAADI. Trimming shortened V by 6 bases and J by 4 bases, and 15 bases separated the two germline ends. In DNA form, the CDR3 reads TGCGCCAGCAGGGTGGGAGGAAGGAGCACTGAAGCTTTCTTT. This translates into CASRVGGRSTEAFF.

This clonotype was counted only a few times. V is TRBV5-1 and J is TRBJ2-7; maybe TRBD1 (5 bases). The germline V and J ends were trimmed by 4 bases and 3 bases, with 17 bases remaining between them. CDR1 and CDR2 (germline): SGHRS, YFSETQ. The CDR3 loop spans 15 amino acids. The CDR3 region is CASSQGVARVYEQYF. CDR3 DNA: TGCGCCAGCAGCCAAGGGGTTGCCCGCGTCTACGAGCAGTACTTC.

This clonotype was seen many times. The CDR3 spells CASSTHRVGSPLHF. In DNA, the CDR3 is TGTGCCAGCAGTACCCACAGGGTTGGCTCACCCCTCCACTTT. V and J are TRBV27 and TRBJ1-6, with TRBD1 as a possible D gene (6 bases). Trimming took off 5 bases at V and 10 bases at J, with 15 bases between the two ends. Per germline, CDR1 MNHEY and CDR2 SMNVEV (reference sequence). The CDR3 is made up of 14 amino acids.

This clonotype was seen more than once but under ten times. The chain links TRBV20-1 to TRBJ2-1; no clear D. The germline CDR1 and CDR2 sequences are DFQATT and SNEGSKA (reference sequence). This CDR3 spans 15 amino acids. The V end was cut by 2 bases, the J end by 0 bases, with 11 bases between. The CDR3 protein is CSARHILSSYNEQFF. CDR3 DNA sequence: TGCAGTGCTAGACATATTCTAAGCTCCTACAATGAGCAGTTCTTC.

Many counts were recorded for this clonotype. The gene calls are TRBV20-1 and TRBJ2-1, with 10 bases that match TRBD2. The CDR3 has 14 amino acids. Germline-derived CDR1 and CDR2 are DFQATT and SNEGSKA (reference sequence). J lost 2 bases, V lost 7 bases, and 5 bases had no gene match. CDR3 residues: CSVSGLATYNEQFF. The CDR3 nucleotides are TGCAGTGTCTCGGGACTAGCGACCTACAATGAGCAGTTCTTC.

V gene TRBV5-1 combines with J gene TRBJ1-1; 9 bases are shared with TRBD1. Germline CDR1 is SGHRS and CDR2 is YFSETQ. The CDR3 is made up of 14 amino acids. The V and J ends lost 4 bases and 4 bases, in that order; junction bases with no gene match: 5. CDR3 bases: TGCGCCAGCAGCCGCGACAGGGGGGGCACTGAAGCTTTCTTT. Translation gives CASSRDRGGTEAFF.

This clonotype was counted between two and nine times. The V and J genes are TRBV27 and TRBJ2-3; D is tentatively TRBD1 or TRBD2 (5 bases each). The CDR3 totals 18 residues. V was shortened by 2 bases and J by 1 base, with 19 bases between the two germline ends. CDR1 and CDR2 from the germline V gene are MNHEY and SMNVEV (reference sequence). This CDR3 is CASSLRVSWDGGTDTQYF. CDR3 DNA: TGTGCCAGCAGTTTAAGGGTTAGCTGGGACGGTGGCACAGATACGCAGTATTTT.

This clonotype came up many times. The rearrangement uses TRBV3-1 and TRBJ2-6, with D possibly called TRBD1 or TRBD2 (5 bases each). This CDR3 spans 16 amino acids. Trimming pared 5 bases from V and 2 bases from J, leaving 13 bases between. The germline gives CDR1 LGHDT, CDR2 YNNKEL (reference sequence). CDR3 sequence: CASSSGTAAGANVLTF. CDR3 nucleotide sequence: TGTGCCAGCAGCTCAGGGACGGCGGCTGGGGCCAACGTCCTGACTTTC.

This clonotype was recorded many times. The CDR3 ends on some other residue instead of the conserved phenylalanine or tryptophan, so this is likely a read error. The J gene is TRBJ1-6, the V gene TRBV12-3 or TRBV12-4; 10 bases fit TRBD1. V was clipped by 4 bases and J by 7 bases; unmatched bases: 7. The CDR3 is 16 residues long. The CDR3 sequence: CASSSRDRGANSPLHS. The CDR3 coding sequence is TGTGCCAGCAGTTCGAGGGACAGGGGTGCGAATTCACCCCTCCACTCT.

In this sample, this clonotype turned up many times. The chain employs TRBV6-5 and TRBJ2-5; 10 nucleotides agree with TRBD2. The V gene end was trimmed by 4 bases and the J gene end by 4 bases; junction bases not matched to a gene: 0. The CDR3 contains 13 residues. CDR1 and CDR2 (germline): MNHEY, SVGAGI. CDR3 coding DNA: TGTGCCAGCAGTTGGACTAGCGGAGAGACCCAGTACTTC. Its translation: CASSWTSGETQYF.

This clonotype was seen ten or more times. The chain joins TRBV5-1 to TRBJ1-1; D may be TRBD1 (6 bases). The CDR3 is made up of 13 amino acids. Trimming removed 1 base from V and 5 bases from J, with 9 bases in between. Germline lookup yields CDR1 SGHRS and CDR2 YFSETQ. The CDR3 sequence is CASSLNRATEAFF. The CDR3 DNA reads as TGCGCCAGCAGCTTGAACAGGGCGACTGAAGCTTTCTTT.

This clonotype was picked up many times. This chain links TRBV20-1 with TRBJ2-7; D unresolved. The CDR3 has 11 amino acids. The V gene lost 0 bases and the J gene lost 6 bases, with 6 bases spanning the gap. Germline V gene sequence: CDR1 DFQATT, CDR2 SNEGSKA (reference sequence). The CDR3 loop is CSAREFVEQYF. CDR3 sequence (DNA): TGCAGTGCTAGAGAATTTGTCGAGCAGTACTTC.

This clonotype was counted at least ten times. The chain couples TRBV20-1 to TRBJ2-1, with D possibly matching TRBD2 (6 bases). Germline values: CDR1 DFQATT, CDR2 SNEGSKA (reference sequence). Trimming removed 6 bases from V and 1 base from J, with 13 bases in between. The CDR3 contains 14 residues. CDR3 DNA: TGCAGTGCACATCGGGACTTGTCCTACAATGAGCAGTTCTTC. Translated: CSAHRDLSYNEQFF.

This clonotype has a count of ten or more. The rearrangement joins TRBV24-1 to TRBJ2-2; no definite D call. CDR1 is KGHDR, CDR2 SFDVKD, per germline. V was cut by 6 bases and J by 9 bases, with 13 bases left in between. The CDR3 has 13 amino acids. CDR3 residues: CATSPYNGRELFF. For the CDR3, the DNA is TGTGCCACCAGTCCTTACAACGGCCGGGAGCTGTTTTTT.

This clonotype was found many times. The chain combines TRBV2 with TRBJ2-3, with D possibly being TRBD1 or TRBD2 (5 bases each). The CDR3 contains 15 residues. Trimming stripped 5 bases from V and 1 base from J, with 13 bases between. Germline CDR1 is SNHLY and CDR2 is FYNNEI. CDR3 amino acids: CASSLGTSRTDTQYF. The CDR3 coding sequence is TGTGCCAGCAGTTTAGGGACCAGCCGCACAGATACGCAGTATTTT.

This clonotype was counted many times. The chain couples TRBV5-6 to TRBJ2-3, with D perhaps matching TRBD1 or TRBD2 (5 bases each). Trimming pared 1 base from V and 2 bases from J, leaving 14 bases between. Per the germline V gene, CDR1 is SGHDT and CDR2 is YYEEEE. CDR3 length: 16 residues. The CDR3 sequence: CASSLTGRDYTDTQYF. The CDR3 DNA reads TGTGCCAGCAGCTTGACAGGTCGGGATTACACAGATACGCAGTATTTT.

The V call is TRBV5-6, the J call TRBJ2-5; TRBD1 might be the D (5 bases). V lost 0 bases and J 5 bases, leaving 8 bases between the germline ends. The length of the CDR3 is 13 residues. Germline V gives CDR1 SGHDT, CDR2 YYEEEE. CDR3 in amino acids: CASSLGTLETQYF. The CDR3 DNA reads TGTGCCAGCAGCTTGGGGACACTTGAGACCCAGTACTTC.

This clonotype appeared a few times. CDR3 region: CASSRVTPTGEYGYTF. DNA for the CDR3: TGTGCCAGCAGCCGCGTTACCCCGACAGGGGAGTATGGCTACACCTTC. The chain links TRBV2 to TRBJ1-2; 8 nucleotides agree with TRBD1. The germline V gene has CDR1 SNHLY and CDR2 FYNNEI. The CDR3 contains 16 residues. The V gene end was trimmed by 6 bases and the J gene end by 5 bases; junction bases not matched to a gene: 14.

This clonotype came up a few times. The chain uses TRBV7-2 and TRBJ1-6; D not certain. Germline V gene sequence: CDR1 SGHTA, CDR2 FQGNSA. The length of the CDR3 is 15 residues. Trimming removed 7 bases at V and 7 bases at J, with 17 bases between. The DNA for the CDR3 is TGTGCCAGCATTAAAACGGGGATGGGGAATTCACCCCTCCACTTT. This encodes CASIKTGMGNSPLHF.

This clonotype was recorded at least ten times. This chain uses TRBV9 with TRBJ2-7, with TRBD1 as a possible D gene (6 bases). The CDR3 is made up of 15 amino acids. V was cut by 4 bases and J by 0 bases, with 14 bases left in between. Germline V CDR1 and CDR2: SGDLS, YYNGEE. The CDR3 DNA follows: TGTGCCAGCAGCCCCAGACAGGTTAACTCCTACGAGCAGTACTTC. This codes for CASSPRQVNSYEQYF.

This clonotype came up many times. The chain joins TRBV7-9 to TRBJ2-1, with 8 bases fitting TRBD1. The junction had 8 bases not matched to a gene; V was cut back by 5 bases and J by 8 bases. Germline V gene data show CDR1 as SEHNR and CDR2 as FQNEAQ (reference sequence). The CDR3 extends over 14 amino acids. The CDR3 region is CASSRPDRGHEQFF. CDR3 DNA: TGTGCCAGCAGCCGACCAGACAGGGGCCATGAGCAGTTCTTC.

The rearrangement links TRBV29-1 to TRBJ1-2; TRBD1 matches 8 bases. Germline values: CDR1 SQVTM, CDR2 ANQGSEA. The CDR3 contains 12 residues. Unmatched junction bases numbered 4, after V lost 7 bases and J lost 3 bases. CDR3 residues: CSDSQGDYGYTF. CDR3 bases: TGCAGCGACTCACAGGGGGACTATGGCTACACCTTC.

At least ten counts were recorded for this clonotype. The J gene is TRBJ1-2, the V gene TRBV5-5, with 7 bases identical to TRBD1. The CDR3 is made up of 15 amino acids. In germline, CDR1 is SGHKS, CDR2 YYEKEE (reference sequence). V was pared by 0 bases and J by 12 bases, with 14 bases of the junction left unmatched. This CDR3 reads CASSLARQGTLLNTF. The CDR3 nucleotides read TGTGCCAGCAGCTTGGCCCGACAGGGAACTCTTTTAAACACCTTC.